The clone carrying this T cell receptor beta chain was observed a few times. Antigen: not known. Naive CD4+ T cells were purified with Tregs depleted by CD25. Findings and caveats of the study: Tumor Tregs overlapped most with tumor, then blood, naive CD4+ cells.

After constant-region reverse-primer amplification, full-length variable regions underwent semi-nested PCR with Nested Universal Primer A. TCRdb itself ran the 5' RACE reads through MiXCR, one entry per CDR3 protein. The sample includes about 54,000 distinct CDR3 sequences, roughly 15% of them seen just once. Per the germline V gene, CDR1 is MNHEY and CDR2 is SMNVEV (reference sequence). The length of the CDR3 is 13 residues. Trimming removed 2 bases at V and 5 bases at J, with 9 bases between. Specimen: naive CD4+ T cells sorted from blood. Subset described: naive CD4+ T cells, CD4+CD45RA+CD25-. The chain employs TRBV27 and TRBJ1-2; a possible D gene is TRBD1 (5 bases). The source is a female donor with breast cancer. The CDR3 DNA reads as TGTGCCAGCAGTTTAGTGGGGACTTATGGCTACACCTTC. It encodes CASSLVGTYGYTF.